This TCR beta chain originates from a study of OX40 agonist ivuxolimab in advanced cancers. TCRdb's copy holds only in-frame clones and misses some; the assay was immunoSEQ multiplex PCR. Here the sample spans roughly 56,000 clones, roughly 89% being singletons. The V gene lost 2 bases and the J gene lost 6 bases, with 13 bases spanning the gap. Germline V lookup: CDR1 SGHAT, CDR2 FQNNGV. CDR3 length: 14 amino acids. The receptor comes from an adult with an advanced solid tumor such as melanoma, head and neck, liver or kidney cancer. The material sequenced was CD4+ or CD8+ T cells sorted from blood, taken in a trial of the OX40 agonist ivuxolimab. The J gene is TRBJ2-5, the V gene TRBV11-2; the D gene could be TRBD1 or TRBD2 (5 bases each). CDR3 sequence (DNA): TGTGCCAGCAGCTTAATGGGTCCGGGGCAGACCCAGTACTTC. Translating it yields CASSLMGPGQTQYF.